Each of the 22 T cell receptor beta chains below was sequenced from the same sample in a study of shared clonotypes between healthy human individuals. CD45RO negativity and positive selection for CCR7 defined naive CD8 cells, a population that excluded terminally differentiated effector memory CD45RA+ cells. Generated by immunoSEQ multiplex PCR, the TCRdb table keeps only in-frame clones and is missing some. Here the sample spans approximately 840,000 clones, 90% to 98% being singletons. The sample comprised naive CD8+ T cells sorted from blood. These receptors were collected from a man aged 30-40 years in good health.

The gene calls are TRBV7-9 and TRBJ1-1, with 7 bases fitting TRBD1. CDR1 is SEHNR, CDR2 FQNEAQ, per germline (reference sequence). The J segment lost 7 bases and the V segment lost 0 bases, leaving 14 bases of the junction unmatched. The CDR3 is 17 residues long. The DNA for the CDR3 is TGTGCCAGCAGCTTAGCGGATTTTCGGGACAGCTTCAGTGAAGCTTTCTTT. It specifies CASSLADFRDSFSEAFF. Complete variable domain (other parts from reference TRBV7-9 and TRBJ1-1): DTGVSQNPRHKITKRGQNVTFRCDPISEHNRLYWYRQTLGQGPEFLTYFQNEAQLEKSRLLSDRFSAERPKGSFSTLEIQRTEQGDSAMYLCASSLADFRDSFSEAFFGQGTRLTVV.

The rearrangement joins TRBV5-1 to TRBJ2-1; 12 positions agree with TRBD2. The CDR3 is 16 residues long. Germline V gene sequence: CDR1 SGHRS, CDR2 YFSETQ. The V segment lost 3 bases and the J segment 5 bases; nucleotides outside the gene matches: 6. The CDR3 region is CASSSGLAGRDNEQFF. The CDR3 nucleotides read TGCGCCAGCAGCTCAGGACTAGCGGGAAGGGACAATGAGCAGTTCTTC.

This chain uses TRBV7-6 with TRBJ2-3; 10 bases line up with TRBD2. The CDR3 covers 17 residues. The junction had 5 bases not matched to a gene; V was cut back by 1 base and J by 1 base. CDR1 is SGHVS, CDR2 FNYEAQ, per germline. The CDR3 bases are TGTGCCAGCAGCTTAGGACTAGCGGGTGGGGGCACAGATACGCAGTATTTT. Translating gives CASSLGLAGGGTDTQYF.

This rearrangement joins TRBV30 to TRBJ2-3; no definite D call. The germline V and J ends were trimmed by 1 base and 0 bases, with 11 bases remaining between them. CDR1 is GTSNPN, CDR2 SVGIG, per germline (reference sequence). The CDR3 loop spans 15 amino acids. CDR3 coding DNA: TGTGCCTGGAGTGGGCCTACGACTAGCACAGATACGCAGTATTTT. This gives the protein CAWSGPTTSTDTQYF.

The chain joins TRBV5-1 to TRBJ1-2, with D perhaps matching TRBD1 (5 bases). The CDR3 sequence is 16 residues long. The germline gives CDR1 SGHRS, CDR2 YFSETQ. Between the trimmed V and J ends, which lost 2 bases and 1 base, there was a span of 15 bases. Written as DNA, the CDR3 is TGCGCCAGCAGCTTCAACCCCGACAGCCTTAACTATGGCTACACCTTC. As protein: CASSFNPDSLNYGYTF.

J is TRBJ2-7 and V is TRBV13, with 7 positions matching TRBD1. CDR1 is PRHDT, CDR2 FYEKMQ, per germline (reference sequence). Trimming cost V 7 bases and J 3 bases; bases outside gene matches: 6. The CDR3 totals 13 residues. CDR3 sequence (DNA): TGTGCCAGCAACGCGGACAGGAGCTACGAGCAGTACTTC. Amino acid sequence: CASNADRSYEQYF.

The CDR3, as DNA: TGTGCCAGCAGCCCGAGCGTTGGTTCCTCCGGGGAGCTGTTTTTT. Translation: CASSPSVGSSGELFF. The chain employs TRBV7-6 and TRBJ2-2, with D unresolved. The V end was cut by 5 bases, the J end by 6 bases, with 16 bases between. Germline loops: CDR1 SGHVS, CDR2 FNYEAQ. The CDR3 is 15 residues long.

The chain joins TRBV7-2 to TRBJ1-3, with D perhaps matching TRBD1 (5 bases). Trimming cost V 5 bases and J 4 bases, with 18 bases left between them. Germline V gene data show CDR1 as SGHTA and CDR2 as FQGNSA. This CDR3 spans 16 amino acids. The chain's CDR3 is CASSPRPGTAGNTIYF. CDR3 coding DNA: TGTGCCAGCAGCCCGAGACCAGGGACCGCAGGAAACACCATATATTTT.

Remarks on this clone: Different DNA sequences within this sample yield the same CDR3. The CDR3 DNA follows: TGTGCCAGCAGCTTAGTGGGGTACGAGCAGTACTTC. The encoded protein is CASSLVGYEQYF. The chain combines TRBV11-2 with TRBJ2-7; no clear D. The V and J ends lost 1 base and 4 bases respectively, with 5 bases between them. There are 12 residues in the CDR3. Germline CDR1 and CDR2: SGHAT and FQNNGV.

The chain recombines TRBV7-9 with TRBJ2-3, with no clear D. CDR3 size: 13 residues. Trimming removed 5 bases at V and 4 bases at J, with 10 bases between. CDR1 and CDR2 from the germline V gene are SEHNR and FQNEAQ (reference sequence). For the CDR3, the DNA is TGTGCCAGCAGCCCAAAAGACTCAGATACGCAGTATTTT. As protein: CASSPKDSDTQYF.

The chain employs TRBV7-6 and TRBJ2-7; D call uncertain. Germline CDR1 and CDR2: SGHVS and FNYEAQ. The CDR3 loop spans 13 amino acids. V lost 3 bases and J lost 3, with 9 bases in between. The CDR3 bases are TGTGCCAGCAGCTTGGGCAAGGGCTACGAGCAGTACTTC. Translated: CASSLGKGYEQYF.

V and J are TRBV2 and TRBJ2-7; possibly TRBD1 for D (6 bases). CDR1 is SNHLY, CDR2 FYNNEI, per germline. Trimming shortened V by 4 bases and J by 7 bases, and 17 bases separated the two germline ends. The CDR3 totals 14 residues. The CDR3 region is CASSVMTGPREQYF. The DNA of the CDR3 is TGTGCCAGCAGTGTCATGACAGGACCTAGGGAGCAGTACTTC. Full variable domain (remainder filled in from reference TRBV2 and TRBJ2-7): EPEVTQTPSHQVTQMGQEVILRCVPISNHLYFYWYRQILGQKVEFLVSFYNNEISEKSEIFDDQFSVERPDGSNFTLKIRSTKLEDSAMYFCASSVMTGPREQYFGPGTRLTVT.

About this clone itself: This same CDR3 is encoded by further DNA sequences in the sample. The chain uses TRBV5-6 and TRBJ2-7; D might be TRBD2 (5 bases). The CDR3 is 13 amino acids. Per the germline V gene, CDR1 is SGHDT and CDR2 is YYEEEE. V was trimmed by 1 base and J by 2 bases, leaving 7 bases between them. Written as DNA, the CDR3 is TGTGCCAGCAGCTTGAGCGGTCCCTACGAGCAGTACTTC. Its protein is CASSLSGPYEQYF.

The gene calls are TRBV5-1 and TRBJ1-2; 7 bases are shared with TRBD1. Germline V gives CDR1 SGHRS, CDR2 YFSETQ. Germline trimming cut 3 bases from V and 0 bases from J; bases unmatched to any gene: 5. This CDR3 contains 15 residues. The CDR3 loop reads CASSSRQGTNYGYTF. The DNA for the CDR3 is TGCGCCAGCAGCTCGAGACAGGGAACTAACTATGGCTACACCTTC. Full variable domain (outside the CDR3, taken from reference TRBV5-1 and TRBJ1-2): KAGVTQTPRYLIKTRGQQVTLSCSPISGHRSVSWYQQTPGQGLQFLFEYFSETQRNKGNFPGRFSGRQFSNSRSEMNVSTLELGDSALYLCASSSRQGTNYGYTFGSGTRLTVV.

The count of this clone is one. The chain joins TRBV27 to TRBJ1-1; D ambiguous. With 4 bases removed from V and 6 bases from J, the gap between germline ends came to 15 bases. Germline V CDR1 and CDR2: MNHEY, SMNVEV (reference sequence). The CDR3 sequence is 14 residues long. The CDR3 region is CASSSWTDSPEAFF. The CDR3 DNA follows: TGTGCCAGCAGTTCCTGGACCGACTCCCCTGAAGCTTTCTTT.

The genes are TRBV6-5 and TRBJ1-4; D might be TRBD1 (5 bases). Germline CDR1 reads MNHEY; CDR2 reads SVGAGI. Trimming stripped 3 bases from V and 8 bases from J, with 10 bases between. The CDR3 length is 13 residues. The CDR3 protein is CASSYQGGEKLFF. Written as DNA, the CDR3 is TGTGCCAGCAGTTATCAGGGTGGCGAAAAACTGTTTTTT.

The rearrangement links TRBV15 to TRBJ1-2; the match to TRBD1 covers 8 bases. The trim removed 6 bases at V and 0 bases at J, leaving 3 bases unmatched. Germline loops: CDR1 LNHNV, CDR2 YYDKDF (reference sequence). The CDR3 runs to 14 residues. This chain's CDR3 is CATSTTGANYGYTF. Here the CDR3 DNA reads TGTGCCACCAGTACGACAGGGGCTAACTATGGCTACACCTTC.

The chain is built from TRBV4-1 and TRBJ2-1; the D gene is possibly TRBD1 (5 bases). The CDR3 length is 13 residues. The germline CDR1 and CDR2 sequences are MGHRA and YSYEKL. Trimming removed 1 base at V and 8 bases at J, with 9 bases between. CDR3 in DNA: TGCGCCAGCAGCCAAGTTCAGGGCGATGAGCAGTTCTTC. Protein product: CASSQVQGDEQFF.

The chain uses TRBV7-9 and TRBJ2-7; possible D gene TRBD2, 7 bases. Germline CDR1 reads SEHNR; CDR2 reads FQNEAQ (reference sequence). V lost 5 bases and J lost 3, with 14 bases in between. The CDR3 totals 14 residues. The CDR3 protein is CASSAQRDIYEQYF. The DNA for the CDR3 is TGTGCCAGCAGCGCCCAGCGGGACATCTACGAGCAGTACTTC.

The chain employs TRBV7-9 and TRBJ2-1; D gene ambiguous. V was trimmed by 5 bases and J by 4 bases, leaving 12 bases between them. The CDR3 runs to 14 residues. Germline-derived CDR1 and CDR2 are SEHNR and FQNEAQ (reference sequence). The CDR3 bases are TGTGCCAGCAGCACACCGGACGCTTACAATGAGCAGTTCTTC. Translated: CASSTPDAYNEQFF.

The chain has TRBV4-3 and TRBJ2-7, with 7 bases fitting TRBD1. CDR3 length equals 16 residues. CDR1 and CDR2 (germline): LGHNA, YSLEER. Trimming took 3 bases from V and 3 from J; bases not matched to a gene: 11. The CDR3 DNA reads TGCGCCAGCAGCCAGTCGACTTGGGACAGCTACTACGAGCAGTACTTC. Protein sequence: CASSQSTWDSYYEQYF.

V is TRBV4-2 and J is TRBJ2-1; D remains unclear. Trimming pared 2 bases from V and 9 bases from J, leaving 8 bases between. The CDR3 covers 12 residues. Looked up from germline, CDR1 is LGHNA and CDR2 is YNFKEQ. This CDR3 reads CASSQKAGEQFF. The CDR3 DNA reads TGTGCCAGCAGCCAAAAAGCAGGTGAGCAGTTCTTC.